This TCR beta chain was captured by sequencing in a study of T cells in Graves' hyperthyroidism and ophthalmopathy. At the level of the study: Peripheral blood was taken when the disease was first diagnosed, before any treatment began.

The study included ophthalmopathy patients with Clinical Activity Score at least 3, NOSPECS grade at least 4 and duration under 3 months. Patients with uncontrolled infections, other autoimmune diseases, pregnancy or lactation were excluded. Each diagnosis drew on symptoms, thyroxine, TRAb, thyroid ultrasound and orbital computed tomography findings. This clonotype was counted between two and nine times. The CDR3 regions of TCR beta were amplified from RNA transcripts. The HTBI primer set served for first-round RT-PCR of the TCR CDR3. Each CDR3 protein gets one entry after TCRdb re-called the multiplex PCR reads with MiXCR. The sample yields approximately 410,000 distinct CDR3 sequences, roughly 14% seen once. Trimming took 3 bases from V and 5 from J; bases not matched to a gene: 4. CDR1 is SGHTA, CDR2 FQGTGA, per germline. The CDR3 runs to 15 residues.

The chain employs TRBV7-3 and TRBJ2-2; TRBD2 matches 9 bases. The receptor was isolated from a man aged 18 to 29 with Graves' ophthalmopathy. The source material was blood. The DNA for the CDR3 is TGTGCCAGCAGCTTGGGGACTAGCACTACCGGGGAGCTGTTTTTT. Translating it yields CASSLGTSTTGELFF. The full variable domain, with the rest looked up from reference TRBV7-3 and TRBJ2-2, is GAGVSQTPSNKVTEKGKYVELRCDPISGHTALYWYRQSLGQGPEFLIYFQGTGAADDSGLPNDRFFAVRPEGSVSTLKIQRTERGDSAVYLCASSLGTSTTGELFFGEGSRLTVL.